This T cell receptor beta chain comes out of a study of Graves' ophthalmopathy and Graves' hyperthyroidism. Amplification of the TCR beta CDR3 regions used RNA transcripts (as template). HTBI-primed first-round RT-PCR preceded second-round multiplex PCR. TCRdb called the multiplex PCR reads again in MiXCR, with one record for every CDR3 protein. This repertoire shows about 370,000 distinct CDR3 sequences, approximately 18% found once; its top ten account for roughly 2.4%. Diagnosis used clinical symptoms, serum thyroxine, TRAb, thyroid ultrasound and orbital computed tomography. This clonotype appeared many times. CDR1 SQVTM and CDR2 ANQGSEA come from the germline V gene. Trimming stripped 4 bases from V and 3 bases from J, with 6 bases between. The CDR3 length is 11 residues.

This sequence was found in an adult woman with stable Graves' hyperthyroidism. J is TRBJ2-5 and V is TRBV29-1, with D maybe TRBD2 (5 bases). The sample comprised peripheral blood. The CDR3 DNA follows: TGCAGCGTTGTGCGGGAAGAGACCCAGTACTTC. It translates to CSVVREETQYF.